This TCR beta chain was recorded in a study of shared clonotypes between healthy human individuals. Study results and limitations: Sorted-subset sequencing was shown by rarefaction to be incomplete despite large depth.

Comment on this clone: Its antigen is unknown.

Assay execution proceeded at the deep level. The assay was immunoSEQ multiplex PCR, and TCRdb's table has in-frame clones only and misses some. The table shows approximately 1,000,000 clones, with approximately 77% occurring only once. The germline CDR1 and CDR2 sequences are LGHNA and YNFKEQ. With 0 bases removed from V and 1 base from J, the gap between germline ends came to 6 bases. CDR3 size: 14 residues. This receptor was taken from a man between 18 and 29 years old in good health. Some clones in this sample may be carry-over from other donors' samples. This chain uses TRBV4-2 with TRBJ1-2; D is unresolved. The sample taken for sequencing was memory CD4+ T cells from PBMCs. This sample's subset: CD45RA-negative fraction. CDR3 bases: TGTGCCAGCAGCCAAGATTTGGTTAACTATGGCTACACCTTC. It is translated as CASSQDLVNYGYTF.